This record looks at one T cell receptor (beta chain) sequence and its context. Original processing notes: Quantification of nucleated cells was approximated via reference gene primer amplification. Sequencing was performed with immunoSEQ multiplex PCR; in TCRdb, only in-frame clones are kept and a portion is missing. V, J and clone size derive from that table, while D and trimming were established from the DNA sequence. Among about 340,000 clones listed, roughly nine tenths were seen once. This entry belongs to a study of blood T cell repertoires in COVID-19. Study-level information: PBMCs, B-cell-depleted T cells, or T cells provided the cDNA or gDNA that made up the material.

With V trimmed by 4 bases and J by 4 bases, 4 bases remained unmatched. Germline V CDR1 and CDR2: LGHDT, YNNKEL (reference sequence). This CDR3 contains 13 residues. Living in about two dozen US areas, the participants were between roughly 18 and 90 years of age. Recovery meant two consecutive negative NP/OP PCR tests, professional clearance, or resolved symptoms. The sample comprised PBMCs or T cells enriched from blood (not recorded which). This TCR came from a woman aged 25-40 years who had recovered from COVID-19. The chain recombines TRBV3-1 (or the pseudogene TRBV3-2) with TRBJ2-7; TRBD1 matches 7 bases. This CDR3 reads CASSLRGLYEQYF. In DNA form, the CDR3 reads TGTGCCAGCAGCCTCAGGGGGTTGTACGAGCAGTACTTC.